These 4 T cell receptor beta chains share one sample of origin, sequenced in a study of beta chain features in type 1 diabetes. Expressed TCRB transcripts got sequenced, as all isolated RNA was reverse transcribed. This table comes from immunoSEQ multiplex PCR, and its TCRdb copy is limited to in-frame clones, with some not included. The sample lists almost 250,000 clones; over 12% were seen once. Sample: naive CD4+ T cells from blood. These receptors were collected from a woman in her forties in good health.

This clone was found a few times. J is TRBJ2-2 and V is TRBV18; D call uncertain. This CDR3 is built from 16 residues. Germline V lookup: CDR1 KGHSH, CDR2 LQKENI. Between the trimmed V and J ends, which lost 4 bases and 0 bases, there was a span of 12 bases. CDR3 nucleotide sequence: TGTGCCAGCTCACGTCAACAGAGTTCGAACACCGGGGAGCTGTTTTTT. Translated: CASSRQQSSNTGELFF. Supplemented by reference TRBV18 and TRBJ2-2, the full variable domain reads NAGVMQNPRHLVRRRGQEARLRCSPMKGHSHVYWYRQLPEEGLKFMVYLQKENIIDESGMPKERFSAEFPKEGPSILRIQQVVRGDSAAYFCASSRQQSSNTGELFFGEGSRLTVL.

V and J are TRBV5-5 and TRBJ2-2; 14 nucleotides line up with TRBD2. Germline CDR1 SGHKS, CDR2 YYEKEE (reference sequence). CDR3 length: 16 residues. Trimming took 2 bases from V and 8 from J; bases not matched to a gene: 5. CDR3 nucleotide sequence: TGTGCCAGCAGCTTACGACTAGCGGGGGGGCTAGGGGAGCTGTTTTTT. Protein sequence: CASSLRLAGGLGELFF.

This sequence joins TRBV11-2 and TRBJ1-1; no reliable D call. V lost 4 bases and J lost 8, with 8 bases in between. Germline values: CDR1 SGHAT, CDR2 FQNNGV. This CDR3 has 11 residues. For the CDR3, the DNA is TGTGCCAGCAGCTCCAGTGGCGAAGCTTTCTTT. Its protein is CASSSSGEAFF.

This chain connects TRBV9 to TRBJ1-3; D is ambiguous. V was clipped by 1 base and J by 7 bases, with 15 bases between them. The CDR3 extends over 15 amino acids. Germline assignment: CDR1 SGDLS and CDR2 YYNGEE. CDR3 sequence reads: CASSVQVGIWNTIYF. The CDR3 nucleotides read TGTGCCAGCAGCGTACAGGTCGGTATTTGGAACACCATATATTTT.